This TCR beta chain was obtained from a study of T cell clones after liver transplantation. Clones were sequenced by immunoSEQ multiplex PCR, and TCRdb holds only the in-frame ones, with some missing. Of more than 75,000 clones in the sample, 80% to 85% were seen once. The CDR3 extends over 14 amino acids. Germline V lookup: CDR1 SGHTA, CDR2 FQGNSA. Trimming stripped 2 bases from V and 3 bases from J, with 10 bases between. This receptor was obtained from a human patient who received a liver transplant. Some T cells may originate from the graft donor. Source: CD4+ T cells from blood, taken 46 months after liver transplant. The V and J genes are TRBV7-2 and TRBJ1-1; possibly TRBD1 for D (5 bases). The CDR3 DNA sequence: TGTGCCAGCAGCTTACGGGTGGGGGACACTGAAGCTTTCTTT. Its translation: CASSLRVGDTEAFF.